Sequencing of this T cell receptor (beta chain) was carried out in a study of T cell changes during pregnancy in multiple sclerosis. Germline lookup yields CDR1 LNHDA and CDR2 SQIVND (reference sequence). V was clipped by 5 bases and J by 9 bases, with 11 bases between them. CDR3 length: 13 amino acids. The method was immunoSEQ multiplex PCR; TCRdb's version includes in-frame clones alone and lacks a portion of them. The sample records more than 65,000 clones, around 90% being singletons. The chain joins TRBV19 to TRBJ1-6; D is uncertain. The sample here was peripheral blood, taken after pregnancy. The origin of this receptor is a female donor in good health, enrolled as a control in a pregnancy study. The CDR3 region has the DNA TGTGCCAGTAGTTCGGATCGGGTTTCACCCCTCCACTTT. Translating it yields CASSSDRVSPLHF.